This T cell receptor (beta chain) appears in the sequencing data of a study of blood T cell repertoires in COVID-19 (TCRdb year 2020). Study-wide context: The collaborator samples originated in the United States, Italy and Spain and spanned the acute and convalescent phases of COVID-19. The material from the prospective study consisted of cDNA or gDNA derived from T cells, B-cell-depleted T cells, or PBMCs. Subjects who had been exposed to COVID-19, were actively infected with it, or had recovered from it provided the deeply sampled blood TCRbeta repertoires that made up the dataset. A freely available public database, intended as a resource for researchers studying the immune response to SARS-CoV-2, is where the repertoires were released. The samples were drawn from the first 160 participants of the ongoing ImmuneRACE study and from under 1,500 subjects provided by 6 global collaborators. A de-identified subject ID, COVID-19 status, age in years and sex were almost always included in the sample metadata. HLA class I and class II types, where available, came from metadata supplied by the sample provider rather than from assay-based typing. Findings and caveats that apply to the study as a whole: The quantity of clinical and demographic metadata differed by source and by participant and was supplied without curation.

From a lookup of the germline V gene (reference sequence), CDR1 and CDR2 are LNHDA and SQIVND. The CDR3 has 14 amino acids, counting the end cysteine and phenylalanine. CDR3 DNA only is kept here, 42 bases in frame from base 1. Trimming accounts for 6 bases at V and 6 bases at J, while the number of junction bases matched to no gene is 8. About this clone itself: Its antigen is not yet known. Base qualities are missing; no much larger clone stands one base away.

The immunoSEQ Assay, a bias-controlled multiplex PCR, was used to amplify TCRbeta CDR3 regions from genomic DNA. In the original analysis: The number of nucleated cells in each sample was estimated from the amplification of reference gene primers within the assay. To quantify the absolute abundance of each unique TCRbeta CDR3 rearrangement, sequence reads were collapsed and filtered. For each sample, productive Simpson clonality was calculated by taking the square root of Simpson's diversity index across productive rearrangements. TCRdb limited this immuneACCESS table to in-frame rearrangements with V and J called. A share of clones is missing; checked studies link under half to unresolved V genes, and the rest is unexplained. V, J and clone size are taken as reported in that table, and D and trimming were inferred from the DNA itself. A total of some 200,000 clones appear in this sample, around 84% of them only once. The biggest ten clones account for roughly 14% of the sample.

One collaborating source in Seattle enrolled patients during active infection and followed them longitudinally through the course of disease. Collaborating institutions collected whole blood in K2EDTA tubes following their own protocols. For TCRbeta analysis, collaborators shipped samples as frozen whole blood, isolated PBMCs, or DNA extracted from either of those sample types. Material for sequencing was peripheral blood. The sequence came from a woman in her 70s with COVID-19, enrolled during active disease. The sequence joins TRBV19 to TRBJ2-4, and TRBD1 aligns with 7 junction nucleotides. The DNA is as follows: TGTGCCAGTAGGGGGGACAGTCGGGGAAACATTCAGTACTTC. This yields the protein CASRGDSRGNIQYF.